There are a few counts of the clone carrying this T cell receptor (beta chain). Its antigen remains unidentified. Clones were read by immunoSEQ multiplex PCR, and TCRdb kept only the in-frame ones, dropping some. The sample has approximately 320,000 clones; 74% are singletons. The germline CDR1 and CDR2 sequences are SNHLY and FYNNEI. The CDR3 is 17 residues long. V shed 4 bases, J shed 1 base, and the junction held 8 bases outside the gene matches. The data derive from a study of shared clonotypes between healthy human individuals. In the study overall: A donor's plate count was three for CD4 naive and three for CD4 memory; CD8 naive had two and CD8 memory one.

General study findings and limits: Against clonotypes common to all four donors, non-shared ones had lower generation probabilities.

The chain combines TRBV2 with TRBJ2-5, with TRBD1 identical over 11 bases. This TCR was sampled from a man aged 25-40 years in good health. Specimen: memory CD4+ T cells sorted from blood. This sample's subset: CD45RA-negative fraction. The CDR3, as DNA: TGTGCCAGCAGTGTGGGGACAGGGGGAAGGAGCCAAGAGACCCAGTACTTC. Its translation: CASSVGTGGRSQETQYF.